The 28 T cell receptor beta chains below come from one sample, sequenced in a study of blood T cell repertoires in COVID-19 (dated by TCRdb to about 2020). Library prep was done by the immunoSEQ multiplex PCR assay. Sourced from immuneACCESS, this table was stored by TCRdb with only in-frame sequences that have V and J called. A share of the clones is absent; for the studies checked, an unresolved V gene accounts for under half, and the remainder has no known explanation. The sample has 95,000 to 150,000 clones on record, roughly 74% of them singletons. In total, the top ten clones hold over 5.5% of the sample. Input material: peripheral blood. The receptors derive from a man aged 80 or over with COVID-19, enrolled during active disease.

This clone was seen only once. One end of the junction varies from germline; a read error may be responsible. CDR3 sequence reads: CASSLERGLAGYNEQFF. As DNA, the CDR3 is TGTGCCAGCAGCCTAGAGAGGGGACTAGCGGGTTACAATGAGCAGTTCTTC. The rearrangement uses TRBV11-3 and TRBJ2-1; 12 nucleotides line up with TRBD2. The germline gives CDR1 SGHNT, CDR2 YENEEA. The CDR3 runs 17 residues.

CDR3 residues: CASSFPSRGNTIYF. Here the CDR3 DNA reads TGTGCCAGCAGTTTTCCATCGAGGGGAAACACCATATATTTT. The chain employs TRBV28 and TRBJ1-3; unclear D gene. Trimming removed 3 bases from V and 4 bases from J, with 10 bases in between. CDR1 MDHEN and CDR2 SYDVKM come from the germline V gene. This CDR3 is built from 14 residues.

The CDR3 loop reads CASRMGLAGRTNEQFF. The DNA of the CDR3 is TGTGCCAGCAGAATGGGACTAGCGGGAAGGACCAATGAGCAGTTCTTC. The rearrangement uses TRBV28 and TRBJ2-1; TRBD2 agrees at 13 bases. The germline CDR1 and CDR2 sequences are MDHEN and SYDVKM. The CDR3 loop spans 16 amino acids. V lost 6 bases, J lost 6 bases, and 8 bases stayed unmatched.

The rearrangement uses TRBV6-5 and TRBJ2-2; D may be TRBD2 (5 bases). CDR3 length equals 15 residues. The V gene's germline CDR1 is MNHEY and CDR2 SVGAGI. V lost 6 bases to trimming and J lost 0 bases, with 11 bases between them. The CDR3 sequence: CASSKRVTNTGELFF. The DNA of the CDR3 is TGTGCCAGCAGCAAGAGGGTGACGAACACCGGGGAGCTGTTTTTT.

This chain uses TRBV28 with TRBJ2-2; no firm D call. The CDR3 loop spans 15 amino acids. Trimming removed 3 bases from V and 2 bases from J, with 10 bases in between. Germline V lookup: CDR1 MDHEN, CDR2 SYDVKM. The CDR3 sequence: CASSLYRSNTGELFF. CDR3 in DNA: TGTGCCAGCAGTTTGTACAGAAGTAACACCGGGGAGCTGTTTTTT.

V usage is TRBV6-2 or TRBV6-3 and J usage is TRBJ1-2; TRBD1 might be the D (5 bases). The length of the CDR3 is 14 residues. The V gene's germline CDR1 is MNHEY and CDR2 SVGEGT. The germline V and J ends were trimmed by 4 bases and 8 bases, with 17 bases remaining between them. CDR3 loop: CASSLWGGTVGYTF. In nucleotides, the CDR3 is TGTGCCAGCAGTTTGTGGGGGGGTACAGTCGGCTACACCTTC.

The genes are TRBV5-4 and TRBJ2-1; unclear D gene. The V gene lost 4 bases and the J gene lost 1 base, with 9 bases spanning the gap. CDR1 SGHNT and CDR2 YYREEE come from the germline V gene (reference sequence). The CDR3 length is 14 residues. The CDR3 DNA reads TGTGCCAGCAGCGGGCAAGTGTCCTACAATGAGCAGTTCTTC. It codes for CASSGQVSYNEQFF.

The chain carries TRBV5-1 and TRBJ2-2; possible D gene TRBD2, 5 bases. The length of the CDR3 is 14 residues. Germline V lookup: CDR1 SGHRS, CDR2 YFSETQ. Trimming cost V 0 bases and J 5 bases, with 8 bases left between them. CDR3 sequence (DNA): TGCGCCAGCAGCTTGGTGGGAGAGACCGGGGAGCTGTTTTTT. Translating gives CASSLVGETGELFF.

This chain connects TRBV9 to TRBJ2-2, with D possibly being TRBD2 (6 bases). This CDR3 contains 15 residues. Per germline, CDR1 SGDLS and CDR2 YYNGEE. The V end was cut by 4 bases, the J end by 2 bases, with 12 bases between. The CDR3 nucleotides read TGTGCCAGCAGCCCCCCGGGACTCAACACCGGGGAGCTGTTTTTT. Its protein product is CASSPPGLNTGELFF.

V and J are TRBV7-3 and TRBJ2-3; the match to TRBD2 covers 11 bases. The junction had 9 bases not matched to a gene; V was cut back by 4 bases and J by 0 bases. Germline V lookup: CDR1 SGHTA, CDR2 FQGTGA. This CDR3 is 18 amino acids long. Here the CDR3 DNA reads TGTGCCAGCAGCTCCGGACTAGCGGGCCCACTAAGCACAGATACGCAGTATTTT. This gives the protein CASSSGLAGPLSTDTQYF.

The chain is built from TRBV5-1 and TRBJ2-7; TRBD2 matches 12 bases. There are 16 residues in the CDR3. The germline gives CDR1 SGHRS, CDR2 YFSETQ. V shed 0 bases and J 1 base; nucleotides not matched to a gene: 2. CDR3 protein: CASSLGLAGVSYEQYF. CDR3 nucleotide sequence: TGCGCCAGCAGCTTGGGACTAGCGGGGGTTTCCTACGAGCAGTACTTC.

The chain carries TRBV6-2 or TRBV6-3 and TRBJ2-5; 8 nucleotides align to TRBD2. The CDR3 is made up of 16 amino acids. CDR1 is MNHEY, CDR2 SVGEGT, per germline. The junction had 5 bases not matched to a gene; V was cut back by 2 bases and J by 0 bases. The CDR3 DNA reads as TGTGCCAGCAGTTACCCGCTAGCGGGTTACCAAGAGACCCAGTACTTC. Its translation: CASSYPLAGYQETQYF.

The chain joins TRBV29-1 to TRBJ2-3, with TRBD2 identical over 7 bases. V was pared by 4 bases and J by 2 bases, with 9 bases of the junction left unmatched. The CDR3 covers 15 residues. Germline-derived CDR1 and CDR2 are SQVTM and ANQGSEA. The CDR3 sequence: CSVVWLGGTTDTQYF. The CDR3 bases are TGCAGCGTTGTTTGGCTGGGGGGGACCACAGATACGCAGTATTTT.

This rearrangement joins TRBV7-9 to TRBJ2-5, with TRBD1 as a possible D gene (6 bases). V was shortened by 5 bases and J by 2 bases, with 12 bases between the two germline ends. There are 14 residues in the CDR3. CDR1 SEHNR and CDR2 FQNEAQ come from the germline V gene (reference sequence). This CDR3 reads CASSLGTTQETQYF. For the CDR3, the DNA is TGTGCCAGCAGCCTCGGGACAACACAAGAGACCCAGTACTTC.

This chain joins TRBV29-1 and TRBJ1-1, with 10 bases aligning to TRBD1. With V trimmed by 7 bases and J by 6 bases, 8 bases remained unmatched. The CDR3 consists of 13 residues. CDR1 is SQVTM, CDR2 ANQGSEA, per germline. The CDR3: CSANGQGDAEAFF. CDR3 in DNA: TGCAGCGCCAACGGACAGGGGGACGCTGAAGCTTTCTTT. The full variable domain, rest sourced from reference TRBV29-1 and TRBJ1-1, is SAVISQKPSRDICQRGTSLTIQCQVDSQVTMMFWYRQQPGQSLTLIATANQGSEATYESGFVIDKFPISRPNLTFSTLTVSNMSPEDSSIYLCSANGQGDAEAFFGQGTRLTVV.

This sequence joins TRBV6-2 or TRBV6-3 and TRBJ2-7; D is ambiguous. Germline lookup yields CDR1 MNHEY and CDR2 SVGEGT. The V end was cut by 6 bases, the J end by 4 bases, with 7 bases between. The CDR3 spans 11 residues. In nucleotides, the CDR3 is TGTGCCAGCAGCCCTCATTACGAGCAGTACTTC. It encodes CASSPHYEQYF.

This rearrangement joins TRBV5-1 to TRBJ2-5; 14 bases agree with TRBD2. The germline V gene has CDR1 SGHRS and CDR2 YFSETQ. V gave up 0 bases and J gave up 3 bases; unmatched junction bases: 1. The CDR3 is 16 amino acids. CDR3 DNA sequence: TGCGCCAGCAGCTTGGAGGGACTAGCGGGAGAAGAGACCCAGTACTTC. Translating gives CASSLEGLAGEETQYF.

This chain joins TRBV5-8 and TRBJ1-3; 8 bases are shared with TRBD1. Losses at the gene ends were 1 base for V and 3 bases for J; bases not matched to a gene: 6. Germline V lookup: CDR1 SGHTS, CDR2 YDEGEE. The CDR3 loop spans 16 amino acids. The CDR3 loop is CASSLTGGSLGNTIYF. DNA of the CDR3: TGTGCCAGCAGCTTGACAGGGGGTAGTCTTGGAAACACCATATATTTT.

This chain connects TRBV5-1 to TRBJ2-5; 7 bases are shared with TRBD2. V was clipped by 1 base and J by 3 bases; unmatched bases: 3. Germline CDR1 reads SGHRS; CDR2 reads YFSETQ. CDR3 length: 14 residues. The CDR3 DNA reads TGCGCCAGCAGCTTGTTTGCGGGAGAAGAGACCCAGTACTTC. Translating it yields CASSLFAGEETQYF.

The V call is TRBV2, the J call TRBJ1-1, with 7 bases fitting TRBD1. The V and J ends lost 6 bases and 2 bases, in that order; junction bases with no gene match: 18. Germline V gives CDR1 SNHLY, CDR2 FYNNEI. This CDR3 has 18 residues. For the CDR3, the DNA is TGTGCCAGCAGCAATTCATGGCCCCGCAGGGGGAGAAACACTGAAGCTTTCTTT. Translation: CASSNSWPRRGRNTEAFF.

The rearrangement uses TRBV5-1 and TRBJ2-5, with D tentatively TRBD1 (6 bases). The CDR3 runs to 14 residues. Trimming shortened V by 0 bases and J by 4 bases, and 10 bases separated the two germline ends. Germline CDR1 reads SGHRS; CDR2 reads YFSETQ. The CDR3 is CASSLAPGAETQYF. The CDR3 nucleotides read TGCGCCAGCAGCTTGGCACCAGGGGCAGAGACCCAGTACTTC.

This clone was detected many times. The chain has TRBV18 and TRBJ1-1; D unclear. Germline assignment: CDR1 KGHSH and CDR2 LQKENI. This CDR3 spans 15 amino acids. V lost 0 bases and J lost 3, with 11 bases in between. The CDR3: CASSPPGGSDTEAFF. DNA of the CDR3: TGTGCCAGCTCACCACCGGGAGGGAGCGACACTGAAGCTTTCTTT.

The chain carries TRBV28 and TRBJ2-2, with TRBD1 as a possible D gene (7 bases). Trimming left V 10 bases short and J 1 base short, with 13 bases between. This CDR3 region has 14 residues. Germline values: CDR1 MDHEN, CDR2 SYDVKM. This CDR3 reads CATAGQMNTGELFF. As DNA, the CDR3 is TGTGCCACCGCGGGACAGATGAACACCGGGGAGCTGTTTTTT.

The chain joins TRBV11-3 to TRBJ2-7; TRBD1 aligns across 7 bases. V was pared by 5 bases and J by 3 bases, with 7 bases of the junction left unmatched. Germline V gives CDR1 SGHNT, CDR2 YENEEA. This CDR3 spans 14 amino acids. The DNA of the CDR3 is TGTGCCAGCAGCCCTAGAGGGGACAGCTACGAGCAGTACTTC. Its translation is CASSPRGDSYEQYF.

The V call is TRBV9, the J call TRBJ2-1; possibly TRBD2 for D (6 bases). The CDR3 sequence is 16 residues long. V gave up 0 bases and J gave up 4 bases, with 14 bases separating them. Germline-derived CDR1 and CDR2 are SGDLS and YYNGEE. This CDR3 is CASSVVSGEGYNEQFF. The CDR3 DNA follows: TGTGCCAGCAGCGTAGTATCGGGAGAGGGATACAATGAGCAGTTCTTC.

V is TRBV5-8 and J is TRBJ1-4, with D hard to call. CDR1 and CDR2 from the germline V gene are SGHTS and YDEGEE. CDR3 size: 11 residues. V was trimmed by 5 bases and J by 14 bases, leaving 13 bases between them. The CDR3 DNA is TGTGCCAGCAGTGAGGGCCCTTTTCTGTTTTTT. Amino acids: CASSEGPFLFF.

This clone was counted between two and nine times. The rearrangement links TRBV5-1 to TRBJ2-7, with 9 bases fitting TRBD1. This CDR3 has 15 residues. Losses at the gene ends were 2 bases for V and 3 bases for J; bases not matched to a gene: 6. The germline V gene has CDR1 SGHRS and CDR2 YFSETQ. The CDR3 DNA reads TGCGCCAGCAGCTTCAGACAGGGGGAAAACTACGAGCAGTACTTC. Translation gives CASSFRQGENYEQYF.

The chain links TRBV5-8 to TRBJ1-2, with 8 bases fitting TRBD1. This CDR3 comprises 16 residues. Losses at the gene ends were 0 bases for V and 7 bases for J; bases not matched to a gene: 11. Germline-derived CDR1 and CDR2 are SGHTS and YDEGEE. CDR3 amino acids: CASSLELGQGAVGYTF. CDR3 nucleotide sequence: TGTGCCAGCAGCTTGGAGTTGGGTCAGGGGGCGGTTGGCTACACCTTC.